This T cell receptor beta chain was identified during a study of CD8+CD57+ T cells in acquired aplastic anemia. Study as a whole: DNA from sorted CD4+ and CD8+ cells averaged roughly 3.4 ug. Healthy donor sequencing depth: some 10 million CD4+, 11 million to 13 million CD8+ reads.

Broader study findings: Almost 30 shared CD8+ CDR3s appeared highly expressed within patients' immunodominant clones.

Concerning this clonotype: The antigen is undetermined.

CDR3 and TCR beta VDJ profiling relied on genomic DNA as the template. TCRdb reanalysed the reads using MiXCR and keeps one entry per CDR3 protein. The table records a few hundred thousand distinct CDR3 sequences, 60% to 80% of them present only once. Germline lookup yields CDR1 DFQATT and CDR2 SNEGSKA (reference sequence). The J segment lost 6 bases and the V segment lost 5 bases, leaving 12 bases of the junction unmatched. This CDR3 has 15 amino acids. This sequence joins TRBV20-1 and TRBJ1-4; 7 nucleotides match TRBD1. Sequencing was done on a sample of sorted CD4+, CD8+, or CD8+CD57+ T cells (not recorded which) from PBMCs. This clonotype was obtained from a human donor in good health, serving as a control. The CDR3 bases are TGCAGTGCTCAACAGACAGGGAATGGCTATGAAAAACTGTTTTTT. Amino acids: CSAQQTGNGYEKLFF.